Below are 14 T cell receptor beta chains sequenced from a single sample in a study of cytomegalovirus exposure and HLA in healthy donors. 60 Vbeta and 13 Jbeta primers were used in PCR. The data were produced by immunoSEQ multiplex PCR, yet TCRdb's version contains in-frame clones alone and is incomplete. The repertoire holds fewer than 150,000 clones, with roughly 75% as singletons. Sequencing was carried out using PBMCs. Every receptor here comes from a man aged 25 to 45 in good health.

This clone came up a few times. This chain joins TRBV9 and TRBJ1-1, with a possible D match to TRBD1 (5 bases). The CDR3 loop spans 14 amino acids. Trimming left V 0 bases short and J 6 bases short, with 12 bases between. CDR1 is SGDLS, CDR2 YYNGEE, per germline. The CDR3 loop is CASSVGQGGAEAFF. CDR3 DNA: TGTGCCAGCAGCGTAGGTCAGGGAGGGGCTGAAGCTTTCTTT.

The V call is TRBV7-6, the J call TRBJ2-3, with D possibly being TRBD2 (6 bases). The germline V gene has CDR1 SGHVS and CDR2 FNYEAQ. The CDR3 spans 14 residues. V lost 5 bases and J lost 4, with 13 bases in between. In DNA form, the CDR3 reads TGTGCCAGCAGCGCGGGACCCCCCGCAGATACGCAGTATTTT. Encoded protein: CASSAGPPADTQYF.

This sequence joins TRBV5-1 and TRBJ2-1; a possible D gene is TRBD1 (5 bases). Trimming took off 4 bases at V and 0 bases at J, with 11 bases between the two ends. This CDR3 has 15 residues. Germline V gene sequence: CDR1 SGHRS, CDR2 YFSETQ. The CDR3, as DNA: TGCGCCAGCAGCCCCAGGGTTCTCTCCTACAATGAGCAGTTCTTC. Its protein is CASSPRVLSYNEQFF.

The gene calls are TRBV9 and TRBJ2-1; 12 bases line up with TRBD2. Losses at the gene ends were 3 bases for V and 8 bases for J; bases not matched to a gene: 6. Germline CDR1 SGDLS, CDR2 YYNGEE. The CDR3 loop spans 15 amino acids. CDR3 loop: CASSESSGRVDEQFF. In DNA, the CDR3 is TGTGCCAGCAGCGAATCTAGCGGGAGGGTCGATGAGCAGTTCTTC.

The V gene is TRBV4-1, the J gene TRBJ2-1; possible D gene TRBD2, 7 bases. V shed 1 base and J shed 8 bases, with 30 bases lying between them. CDR1 and CDR2 (germline): MGHRA, YSYEKL. This CDR3 has 20 amino acids. The CDR3 reads CASSQAPGGGASIRLDEQFF. The CDR3 nucleotides are TGCGCCAGCAGCCAAGCCCCTGGCGGGGGCGCAAGTATTAGGTTAGATGAGCAGTTCTTC.

The chain combines TRBV7-2 with TRBJ2-7, with 9 bases that match TRBD2. Germline values: CDR1 SGHTA, CDR2 FQGNSA. V was pared by 1 base and J by 2 bases, with 3 bases of the junction left unmatched. The CDR3 runs 15 residues. CDR3 amino acids: CASSLEASGAYEQYF. The CDR3 bases are TGTGCCAGCAGCTTAGAGGCTAGCGGGGCCTACGAGCAGTACTTC.

The J gene is TRBJ1-2, the V gene TRBV28; the D is unclear. Germline V gene lookup returns CDR1 MDHEN and CDR2 SYDVKM. The CDR3 is made up of 12 amino acids. V was clipped by 8 bases and J by 2 bases, with 9 bases between them. The CDR3 protein is CASDEGNYGYTF. Written as DNA, the CDR3 is TGTGCCAGCGATGAGGGAAACTATGGCTACACCTTC.

The rearrangement uses TRBV5-4 and TRBJ1-1; the D gene is possibly TRBD1 (5 bases). This CDR3 comprises 14 residues. V was cut by 1 base and J by 4 bases, with 11 bases left in between. CDR1 is SGHNT and CDR2 is YYREEE in the germline V gene (reference sequence). The CDR3 nucleotides read TGTGCCAGCAGCTTGACGGGGGGTAGCACTGAAGCTTTCTTT. Protein sequence: CASSLTGGSTEAFF.

The chain couples TRBV27 to TRBJ2-2; 8 bases line up with TRBD1. The CDR3 has 16 residues. V was pared by 0 bases and J by 3 bases, with 3 bases of the junction left unmatched. CDR1 is MNHEY and CDR2 is SMNVEV in the germline V gene (reference sequence). The DNA for the CDR3 is TGTGCCAGCAGTTTATCTGGGACAGGCTACACCGGGGAGCTGTTTTTT. Protein product: CASSLSGTGYTGELFF.

The chain has TRBV12-5 and TRBJ1-1; TRBD1 might be the D (5 bases). V gave up 5 bases and J gave up 6 bases, with 13 bases separating them. This CDR3 has 13 residues. Germline values: CDR1 LGHNT, CDR2 FRNRAP. The CDR3 DNA follows: TGTGCTAGTGGTGCTTCAGGGTTCCCTGAAGCTTTCTTT. Translating it yields CASGASGFPEAFF.

This rearrangement joins TRBV6-6 to TRBJ2-2; 7 positions match TRBD1. CDR3 length: 16 amino acids. Germline loops: CDR1 MNHNY, CDR2 SVGAGI (reference sequence). J lost 13 bases, V lost 2 bases, and 16 bases had no gene match. This CDR3 reads CASSYPPQGDLGGLFF. CDR3 in DNA: TGTGCCAGCAGTTACCCTCCCCAGGGGGATCTCGGAGGGCTGTTTTTT.

The chain links TRBV2 to TRBJ2-1; 10 bases agree with TRBD2. The germline CDR1 and CDR2 sequences are SNHLY and FYNNEI. Losses at the gene ends were 8 bases for V and 2 bases for J; bases not matched to a gene: 12. This CDR3 spans 17 amino acids. CDR3 nucleotides: TGTGCCAGCTTGGGGCTAGCGGGAGTAGGGCCCTACAATGAGCAGTTCTTC. It translates to CASLGLAGVGPYNEQFF.

V and J are TRBV4-1 and TRBJ2-5; 7 bases agree with TRBD1. In germline, CDR1 is MGHRA, CDR2 YSYEKL. J was trimmed by 11 bases and V by 0 bases; bases with no gene match: 24. The CDR3 runs to 19 residues. CDR3 in amino acids: CASSQDWAPGQDRRFKQYF. CDR3 bases: TGCGCCAGCAGCCAAGATTGGGCTCCCGGACAGGACCGCCGATTTAAGCAGTACTTC.

The chain is built from TRBV4-3 and TRBJ2-5; 9 bases agree with TRBD2. The junction had 3 bases not matched to a gene; V was cut back by 0 bases and J by 4 bases. The CDR3 length is 15 residues. The germline CDR1 and CDR2 sequences are LGHNA and YSLEER. CDR3 nucleotide sequence: TGCGCCAGCAGCCAAGATCCAGCGGGAGGAGAGACCCAGTACTTC. Residues: CASSQDPAGGETQYF.